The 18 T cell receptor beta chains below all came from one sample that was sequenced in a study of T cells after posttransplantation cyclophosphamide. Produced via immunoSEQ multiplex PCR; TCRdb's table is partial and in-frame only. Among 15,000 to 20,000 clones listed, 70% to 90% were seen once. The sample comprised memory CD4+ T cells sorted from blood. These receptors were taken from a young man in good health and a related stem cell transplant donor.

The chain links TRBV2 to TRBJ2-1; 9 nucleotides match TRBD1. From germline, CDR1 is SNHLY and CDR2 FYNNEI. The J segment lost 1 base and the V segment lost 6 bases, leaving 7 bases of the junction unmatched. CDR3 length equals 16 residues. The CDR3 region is CASRTLQGASYNEQFF. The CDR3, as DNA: TGTGCCAGCAGGACGCTACAGGGGGCATCCTACAATGAGCAGTTCTTC.

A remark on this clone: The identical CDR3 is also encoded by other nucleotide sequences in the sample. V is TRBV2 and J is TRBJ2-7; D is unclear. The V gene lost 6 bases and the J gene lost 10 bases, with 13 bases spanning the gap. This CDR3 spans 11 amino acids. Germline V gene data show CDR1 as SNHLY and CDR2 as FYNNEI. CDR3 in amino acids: CASSPLGEQYF. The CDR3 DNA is TGTGCCAGCAGCCCTCTAGGAGAACAGTACTTC.

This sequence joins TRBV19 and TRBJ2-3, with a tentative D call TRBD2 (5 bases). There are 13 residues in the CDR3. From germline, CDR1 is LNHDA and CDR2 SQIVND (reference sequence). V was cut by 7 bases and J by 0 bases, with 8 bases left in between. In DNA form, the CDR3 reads TGTGCCAGTACCCGGGGTAGCACAGATACGCAGTATTTT. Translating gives CASTRGSTDTQYF.

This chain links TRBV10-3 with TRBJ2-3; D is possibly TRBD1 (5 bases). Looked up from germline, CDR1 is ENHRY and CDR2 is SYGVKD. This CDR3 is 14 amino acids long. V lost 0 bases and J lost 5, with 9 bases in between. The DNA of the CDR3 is TGTGCCATCAGTGAGTCCCAAAGGGGAGATACGCAGTATTTT. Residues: CAISESQRGDTQYF.

The CDR3 region is CASSPVGYSYNEQFF. The CDR3 DNA reads as TGTGCCAGCAGCCCGGTGGGCTACTCCTACAATGAGCAGTTCTTC. The chain combines TRBV7-9 with TRBJ2-1; D ambiguous. Trimming shortened V by 5 bases and J by 0 bases, and 11 bases separated the two germline ends. CDR3 size: 15 residues. CDR1 SEHNR and CDR2 FQNEAQ come from the germline V gene (reference sequence).

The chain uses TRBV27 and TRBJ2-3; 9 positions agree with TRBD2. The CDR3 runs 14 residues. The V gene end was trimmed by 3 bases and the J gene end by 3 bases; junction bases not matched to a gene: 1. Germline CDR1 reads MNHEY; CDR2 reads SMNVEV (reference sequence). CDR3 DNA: TGTGCCAGCAGTTTTCTAGCGGGGACAGATACGCAGTATTTT. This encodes CASSFLAGTDTQYF.

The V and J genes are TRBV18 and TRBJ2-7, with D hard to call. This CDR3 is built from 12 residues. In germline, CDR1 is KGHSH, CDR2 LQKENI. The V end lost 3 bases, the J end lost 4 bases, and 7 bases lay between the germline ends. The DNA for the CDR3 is TGTGCCAGCTCACCTGAGCAATACGAGCAGTACTTC. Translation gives CASSPEQYEQYF.

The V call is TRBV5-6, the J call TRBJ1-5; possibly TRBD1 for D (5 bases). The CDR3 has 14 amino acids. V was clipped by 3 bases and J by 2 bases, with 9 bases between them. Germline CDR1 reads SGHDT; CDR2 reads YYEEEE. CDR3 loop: CASSWGRGNQPQHF. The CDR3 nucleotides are TGTGCCAGCAGCTGGGGCAGGGGCAATCAGCCCCAGCATTTT.

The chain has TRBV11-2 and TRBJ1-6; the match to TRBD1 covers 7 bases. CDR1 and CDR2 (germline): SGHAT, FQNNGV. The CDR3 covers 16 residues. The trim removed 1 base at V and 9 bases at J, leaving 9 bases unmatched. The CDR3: CASSLGQGGPGSPLHF. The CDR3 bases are TGTGCCAGCAGCTTAGGGCAGGGGGGTCCTGGTTCACCCCTCCACTTT.

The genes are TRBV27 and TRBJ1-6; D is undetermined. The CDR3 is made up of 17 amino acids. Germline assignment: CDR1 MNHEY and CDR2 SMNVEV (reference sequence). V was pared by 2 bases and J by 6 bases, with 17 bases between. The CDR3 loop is CASSLSRDGPRNSPLHF. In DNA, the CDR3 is TGTGCCAGCAGTTTAAGTCGCGATGGGCCCCGTAATTCACCCCTCCACTTT.

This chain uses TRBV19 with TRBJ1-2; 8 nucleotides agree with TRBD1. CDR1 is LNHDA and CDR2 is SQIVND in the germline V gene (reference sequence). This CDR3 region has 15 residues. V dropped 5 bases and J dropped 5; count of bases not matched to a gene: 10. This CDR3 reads CASSPWDRTVYGYTF. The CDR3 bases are TGTGCCAGTAGTCCATGGGACAGGACGGTATATGGCTACACCTTC.

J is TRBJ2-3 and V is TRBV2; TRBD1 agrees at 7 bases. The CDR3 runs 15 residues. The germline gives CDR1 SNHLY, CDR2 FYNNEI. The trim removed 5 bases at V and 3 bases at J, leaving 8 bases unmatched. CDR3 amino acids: CASSWTGVVTDTQYF. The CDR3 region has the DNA TGTGCCAGCAGTTGGACAGGAGTAGTGACAGATACGCAGTATTTT.

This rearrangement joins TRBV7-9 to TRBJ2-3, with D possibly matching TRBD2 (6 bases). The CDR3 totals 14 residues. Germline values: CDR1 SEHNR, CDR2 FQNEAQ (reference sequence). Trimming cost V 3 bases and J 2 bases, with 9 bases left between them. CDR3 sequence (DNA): TGTGCCAGCAGCTTGGCGGGGCCCACAGATACGCAGTATTTT. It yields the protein CASSLAGPTDTQYF.

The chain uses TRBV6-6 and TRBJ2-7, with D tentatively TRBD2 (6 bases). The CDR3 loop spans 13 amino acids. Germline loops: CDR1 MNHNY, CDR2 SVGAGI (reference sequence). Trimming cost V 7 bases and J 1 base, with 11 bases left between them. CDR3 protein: CASTRGVSYEQYF. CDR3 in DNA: TGTGCCAGCACGCGGGGAGTTTCCTACGAGCAGTACTTC.

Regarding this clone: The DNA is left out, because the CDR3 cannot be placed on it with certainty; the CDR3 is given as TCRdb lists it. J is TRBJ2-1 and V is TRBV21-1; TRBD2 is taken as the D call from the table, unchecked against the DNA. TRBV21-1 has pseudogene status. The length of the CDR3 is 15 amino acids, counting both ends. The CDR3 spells CASSKWAGGNNEQFF.

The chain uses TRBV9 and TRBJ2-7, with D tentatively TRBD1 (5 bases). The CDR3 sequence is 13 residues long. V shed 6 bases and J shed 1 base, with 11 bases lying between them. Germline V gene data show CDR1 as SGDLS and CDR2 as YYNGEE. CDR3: CASNPRQSYEQYF. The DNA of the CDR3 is TGTGCCAGCAACCCCAGACAGTCCTACGAGCAGTACTTC.

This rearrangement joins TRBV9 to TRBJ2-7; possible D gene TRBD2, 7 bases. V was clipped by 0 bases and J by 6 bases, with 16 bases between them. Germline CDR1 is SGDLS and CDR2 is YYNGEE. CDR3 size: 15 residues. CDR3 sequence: CASSVAGGGQGEQYF. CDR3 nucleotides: TGTGCCAGCAGCGTAGCTGGGGGGGGCCAGGGCGAGCAGTACTTC.

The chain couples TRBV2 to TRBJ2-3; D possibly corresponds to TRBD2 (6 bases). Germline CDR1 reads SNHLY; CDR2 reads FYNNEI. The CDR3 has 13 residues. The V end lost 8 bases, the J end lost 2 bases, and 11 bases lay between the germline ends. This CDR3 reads CASGGDFTDTQYF. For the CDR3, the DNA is TGTGCCAGCGGCGGGGACTTCACAGATACGCAGTATTTT.